These 14 T cell receptor beta chains were sequenced from one sample in a study of OX40 agonist ivuxolimab in advanced cancers. Sequencing was performed with immunoSEQ multiplex PCR; in TCRdb, only in-frame clones are kept and a portion is missing. Found here are about 34,000 clones, 89% of them singletons; the top ten hold 8.5% to 9.5%. The sequenced sample was CD4+ or CD8+ T cells sorted from blood, obtained in a trial of the OX40 agonist ivuxolimab. The receptors come from an adult with an advanced solid tumor such as melanoma, head and neck, liver or kidney cancer.

The chain carries TRBV2 and TRBJ2-7; 11 nucleotides match TRBD1. The CDR3 is 16 amino acids. V lost 8 bases to trimming and J lost 2 bases; unmatched junction nucleotides: 11. Germline V gene data show CDR1 as SNHLY and CDR2 as FYNNEI. The DNA of the CDR3 is TGTGCCAGCCTACAAATGCCGGGACAGGGGGCCTACGAGCAGTACTTC. Translated, it gives CASLQMPGQGAYEQYF.

DNA of the CDR3: TGTGCCAGCAGTGGCCTAGGGACGTCAAGGACAGATACGCAGTATTTT. It yields the protein CASSGLGTSRTDTQYF. The V gene is TRBV6-1, the J gene TRBJ2-3; D might be TRBD1 or TRBD2, each matching 5 bases. Trimming removed 4 bases at V and 3 bases at J, with 17 bases between. Per the germline V gene, CDR1 is MNHNS and CDR2 is SASEGT. The CDR3 runs to 16 residues.

The rearrangement uses TRBV5-1 and TRBJ1-1; 8 bases align to TRBD1. This CDR3 region has 13 residues. Germline-derived CDR1 and CDR2 are SGHRS and YFSETQ. Germline trimming cut 4 bases from V and 5 bases from J; bases unmatched to any gene: 4. CDR3: CASSRTGQTEAFF. CDR3 coding DNA: TGCGCCAGCAGCCGGACAGGGCAAACTGAAGCTTTCTTT.

The chain links TRBV7-3 to TRBJ1-6; tentatively, D is TRBD1 (5 bases). The V and J ends lost 5 bases and 11 bases respectively, with 13 bases between them. The CDR3 covers 13 residues. The germline gives CDR1 SGHTA, CDR2 FQGTGA. The CDR3 is CASSGGQGTPLHF. In nucleotides, the CDR3 is TGTGCCAGCAGCGGAGGGCAGGGAACACCCCTCCACTTT.

This clone was counted once. The rearrangement links TRBV28 to TRBJ1-2, with 7 bases that match TRBD1. Losses at the gene ends were 11 bases for V and 1 base for J; bases not matched to a gene: 4. The CDR3 has 12 amino acids. CDR1 is MDHEN, CDR2 SYDVKM, per germline. CDR3 DNA sequence: TGTGCCGGTGGACAGGTTAACTATGGCTACACCTTC. It yields the protein CAGGQVNYGYTF.

This sequence joins TRBV5-1 and TRBJ1-5, with a possible D match to TRBD1 (5 bases). The CDR3 totals 16 residues. V gave up 4 bases and J gave up 2 bases, with 16 bases separating them. Looked up from germline, CDR1 is SGHRS and CDR2 is YFSETQ. This CDR3 reads CASSPGGRGRNQPQHF. The CDR3 DNA reads as TGCGCCAGCAGCCCTGGGGGGAGGGGACGCAATCAGCCCCAGCATTTT.

The chain has TRBV25-1 and TRBJ1-3; D possibly corresponds to TRBD1 (6 bases). The ends were cut back, 3 bases at V and 6 bases at J, with 12 bases in the middle. Germline CDR1 reads MGHDK; CDR2 reads SYGVNS. CDR3 length: 14 residues. The CDR3 protein is CASSDNRDPNTIYF. In nucleotides, the CDR3 is TGTGCCAGCAGTGACAACAGGGACCCAAACACCATATATTTT.

The CDR3 loop reads CASSVAIQGGFETQYF. The CDR3 nucleotides read TGTGCCAGCAGCGTCGCCATCCAGGGGGGGTTCGAGACCCAGTACTTC. The gene calls are TRBV9 and TRBJ2-5, with D perhaps assigned TRBD1 or TRBD2 (7 bases each). The V end was cut by 2 bases, the J end by 5 bases, with 19 bases between. The CDR3 is 16 amino acids. CDR1 is SGDLS, CDR2 YYNGEE, per germline.

The rearrangement joins TRBV4-3 to TRBJ2-7; 7 bases align to TRBD1. Germline loops: CDR1 LGHNA, CDR2 YSLEER. CDR3 length equals 16 residues. V was clipped by 4 bases and J by 2 bases; unmatched bases: 11. CDR3 nucleotide sequence: TGCGCCAGCAGCCGGTCCTGGGGACAGACTACCTACGAGCAGTACTTC. It encodes CASSRSWGQTTYEQYF.

V is TRBV2 and J is TRBJ2-1; 9 bases align to TRBD2. Germline V gene lookup returns CDR1 SNHLY and CDR2 FYNNEI. Trimming cost V 10 bases and J 7 bases; bases outside gene matches: 14. The CDR3 has 15 residues. CDR3 DNA: TGTGCCATCCCTCCTAGGACTAGCGCGCGGAATGAGCAGTTCTTC. This gives the protein CAIPPRTSARNEQFF.

The gene calls are TRBV6-5 and TRBJ1-2; the match to TRBD1 covers 7 bases. This CDR3 is 13 amino acids long. The trim removed 6 bases at V and 4 bases at J, leaving 5 bases unmatched. CDR1 MNHEY and CDR2 SVGAGI come from the germline V gene. In nucleotides, the CDR3 is TGTGCCAGCAGCCGTGACAGGGCCTATGGCTACACCTTC. Translation gives CASSRDRAYGYTF.

This chain links TRBV5-6 with TRBJ1-3, with TRBD1 as a possible D gene (5 bases). Germline V gives CDR1 SGHDT, CDR2 YYEEEE. The V end lost 1 base, the J end lost 0 bases, and 5 bases lay between the germline ends. CDR3 length: 14 amino acids. The DNA of the CDR3 is TGTGCCAGCAGCTTGACAGGCTCTGGAAACACCATATATTTT. Translating it yields CASSLTGSGNTIYF.

The V call is TRBV29-1, the J call TRBJ1-4, with a weak D call TRBD1 (5 bases). The CDR3 is made up of 13 amino acids. V lost 3 bases and J 8 bases, leaving 13 bases between the germline ends. Germline V gene sequence: CDR1 SQVTM, CDR2 ANQGSEA. CDR3 nucleotide sequence: TGCAGCGTTGAGGGGGGATCGGGAGAAAAACTGTTTTTT. Protein: CSVEGGSGEKLFF.

The rearrangement joins TRBV14 to TRBJ2-1, with 10 bases matching TRBD2. The germline gives CDR1 SGHDN, CDR2 FVKESK. Unmatched junction bases numbered 9, after V lost 1 base and J lost 9 bases. The CDR3 has 16 residues. The CDR3 protein is CASSQGLAGGKIEQFF. For the CDR3, the DNA is TGTGCCAGCAGCCAAGGGTTAGCGGGAGGAAAGATTGAGCAGTTCTTC.